The clone carrying this TCR beta chain was counted many times. This record belongs to a study of T cells after yellow fever vaccination. TCRdb itself ran the 5' RACE reads through MiXCR, one entry per CDR3 protein. Of about 160,000 distinct CDR3 sequences in the sample, 5.5% to 7.5% are singletons; the top ten hold roughly 2.5%. CDR3 length: 15 residues. V lost 7 bases and J 6 bases, leaving 18 bases between the germline ends. Per germline, CDR1 MNHEY and CDR2 SVGAGI. This sequence originates from a man aged 18 to 29 who received the YFV17D yellow fever vaccine. The input for sequencing was CD4+ T cells sorted from PBMCs, taken about 5 days after the first yellow fever vaccination. The chain couples TRBV6-5 to TRBJ2-2; tentatively, D is TRBD1 or TRBD2 (5 bases each). The CDR3 DNA reads TGTGCCAGCATCCTCGGGGCGATTCGGGCCGGGGAGCTGTTTTTT. Its translation is CASILGAIRAGELFF.